These 8 T cell receptor beta chains were sequenced from one sample in a study of OX40 agonist ivuxolimab in advanced cancers. Assay: immunoSEQ multiplex PCR; the TCRdb copy retains only in-frame clones and omits some. The sample gives about 59,000 clones, around 87% of which show up once; approximately 0.39% is in the top ten. The sample was CD4+ or CD8+ T cells sorted from blood, taken in a trial of the OX40 agonist ivuxolimab. These receptors all stem from an adult with an advanced solid tumor such as melanoma, head and neck, liver or kidney cancer.

The CDR3, as DNA: TGTGCCAGCAGCTTCGTACTAGCGGGAGGTAGGGAGCAGTTCTTC. It is translated as CASSFVLAGGREQFF. The chain employs TRBV7-2 and TRBJ2-1, with 12 nucleotides matching TRBD2. This CDR3 is built from 15 residues. Germline V gives CDR1 SGHTA, CDR2 FQGNSA. V lost 3 bases, J lost 10 bases, and 7 bases stayed unmatched.

The rearrangement joins TRBV9 to TRBJ1-1; D not certain. The germline CDR1 and CDR2 sequences are SGDLS and YYNGEE. The CDR3 is made up of 15 amino acids. The V end lost 2 bases, the J end lost 6 bases, and 17 bases lay between the germline ends. As DNA, the CDR3 is TGTGCCAGCAGCGTTGGGGTGGCGGGGTTCTCTGAAGCTTTCTTT. Translation: CASSVGVAGFSEAFF.

The CDR3: CASSEGAGADGYTF. In nucleotides, the CDR3 is TGTGCCAGCAGTGAAGGGGCTGGGGCAGACGGCTACACCTTC. This sequence joins TRBV6-1 and TRBJ1-2, with D perhaps matching TRBD1 (5 bases). The V and J ends lost 1 base and 8 bases respectively, with 14 bases between them. The CDR3 spans 14 residues. The germline gives CDR1 MNHNS, CDR2 SASEGT.

The chain combines TRBV15 with TRBJ2-5; TRBD1 is a possible D gene (6 bases). The CDR3 extends over 12 amino acids. Germline V gives CDR1 LNHNV, CDR2 YYDKDF (reference sequence). V dropped 0 bases and J dropped 7 bases, with 6 bases sitting between them. The CDR3 protein is CATSREGGTQYF. The CDR3 nucleotides are TGTGCCACCAGCAGAGAAGGGGGGACCCAGTACTTC.

This clone was found once. The rearrangement uses TRBV7-8 and TRBJ1-5; D gene ambiguous. The CDR3 length is 13 residues. The V end was cut by 3 bases, the J end by 3 bases, with 6 bases between. Germline CDR1 and CDR2: SGHVS and FQNEAQ. The CDR3 DNA sequence: TGTGCCAGCAGCTTCTTCTCCAATCAGCCCCAGCATTTT. Its protein product is CASSFFSNQPQHF.

V is TRBV4-3 and J is TRBJ2-6, with D tentatively TRBD1 (6 bases). Germline CDR1 and CDR2: LGHNA and YSLEER. The CDR3 is 17 amino acids. Trimming took off 0 bases at V and 0 bases at J, with 9 bases between the two ends. CDR3 protein: CASSQETGNSGANVLTF. CDR3 in DNA: TGCGCCAGCAGCCAAGAGACAGGAAACTCTGGGGCCAACGTCCTGACTTTC.

The genes are TRBV7-2 and TRBJ1-1; 9 bases are shared with TRBD1. Germline V CDR1 and CDR2: SGHTA, FQGNSA. V lost 3 bases, J lost 5 bases, and 4 bases stayed unmatched. This CDR3 spans 14 amino acids. In nucleotides, the CDR3 is TGTGCCAGCAGCTTGGCCGGGACAGGGACTGAAGCTTTCTTT. Its translation is CASSLAGTGTEAFF.

This chain connects TRBV29-1 to TRBJ1-2; possible D gene TRBD1, 5 bases. There are 12 residues in the CDR3. Trimming shortened V by 4 bases and J by 6 bases, and 12 bases separated the two germline ends. Germline V gene data show CDR1 as SQVTM and CDR2 as ANQGSEA. This CDR3 reads CSVVGWGDGYTF. CDR3 coding DNA: TGCAGCGTTGTTGGCTGGGGGGATGGCTACACCTTC.